This is a list of T cell receptor beta chains from one sample in a study of vaccination and CD4 T cells after COVID-19. These receptors have no known antigen. TCRdb processed the PCR reads anew with MiXCR; each CDR3 protein has one entry. This sample has approximately 9,400 distinct CDR3 sequences, with about 81% found just once. Sequencing input: CD4+ T cells from blood, cultured in vitro. The source is a human donor who had recovered from COVID-19. Both conserved end residues are trimmed from each CDR3. The order of the fields is V gene, clone size, CDR3 length, CDR3 protein. For some rows the clone size is stated as once, few or many, or as a class when expanded; others skip it.

TRBV6-2/TRBV6-3,-,10,ASSGRGYGYT
TRBV4-3,-,11,ASSLSGMGELF
TRBV6-2/TRBV6-3,few,11,ATIRTSVGELF
TRBV7-3,-,15,ASSLIAGSSGANVLT
TRBV10-3,few,11,AIGTREGDTQY
TRBV6-2/TRBV6-3,-,14,ASSRSGTGLTEPQH
TRBV20-1,-,11,SVIEQGTYGYT
TRBV20-1,large,13,SAQQGAIGNQPQH
TRBV7-2,-,13,ASSGQGSGNQPQH
TRBV7-9,once,12,ASRPDRLNTEAF
TRBV7-9,-,15,ASSLSGQGQSSYEQY
TRBV29-1,-,11,SVAPSGPYGYT
TRBV19,-,13,ASSRSWNFEETQY
TRBV6-2/TRBV6-3,-,12,ASRLGVSNQPQH
TRBV6-1,-,10,ASSGHSDTQY
TRBV27,-,11,ASSLARGGPQH
TRBV6-2/TRBV6-3,-,11,ASNRGYGQPQH
TRBV10-3,-,16,AISESNPGTSGRETQY